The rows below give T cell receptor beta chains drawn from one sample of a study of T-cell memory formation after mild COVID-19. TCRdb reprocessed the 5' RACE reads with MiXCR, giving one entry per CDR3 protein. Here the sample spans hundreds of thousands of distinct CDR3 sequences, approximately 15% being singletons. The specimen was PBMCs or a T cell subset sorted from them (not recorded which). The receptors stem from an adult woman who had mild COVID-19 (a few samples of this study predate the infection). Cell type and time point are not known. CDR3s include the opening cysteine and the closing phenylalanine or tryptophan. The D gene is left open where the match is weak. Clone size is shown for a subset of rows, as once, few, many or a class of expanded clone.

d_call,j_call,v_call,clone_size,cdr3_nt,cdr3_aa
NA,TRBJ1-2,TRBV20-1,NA,TGCAGTGCTTTCAATGGCTACACCTTC,CSAFNGYTF
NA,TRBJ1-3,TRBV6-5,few,TGTGCCAGCAGTTATCCAGGGGGAAACACCATATATTTT,CASSYPGGNTIYF
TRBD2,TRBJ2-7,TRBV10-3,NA,TGTGCCATCAGTGAGTCGTGGGACCTGGGACTAGCGGACTCCTACGAGCAGTACTTC,CAISESWDLGLADSYEQYF
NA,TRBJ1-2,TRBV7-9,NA,TGTGCCAGCAGCTTCGTGGGGTTGCATGGCTACACCTTC,CASSFVGLHGYTF
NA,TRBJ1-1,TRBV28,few,TGTGCCAGCAGGTCCGGGGGTGGGAACACTGAAGCTTTCTTT,CASRSGGGNTEAFF
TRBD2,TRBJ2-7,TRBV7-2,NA,TGTGCCAGCAGCCTCAGCGGGACTACCAACTACGAGCAGTACTTC,CASSLSGTTNYEQYF
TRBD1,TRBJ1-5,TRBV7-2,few,TGTGCCAGCAGCTTAGTTTCGACAGGGGCTCAGCCCCAGCATTTT,CASSLVSTGAQPQHF
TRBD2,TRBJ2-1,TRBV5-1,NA,TGCGCCAGCTGGGGACTAGCGGAGACCAATGAGCAGTTCTTC,CASWGLAETNEQFF
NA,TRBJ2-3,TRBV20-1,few,TGCAGTGCTAGGGCCCTCGCGAGCACAGATACGCAGTATTTT,CSARALASTDTQYF
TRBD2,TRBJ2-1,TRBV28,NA,TGTGCCAGCAGTTTCAGCGGGAGTGTCTATGAGCAGTTCTTC,CASSFSGSVYEQFF
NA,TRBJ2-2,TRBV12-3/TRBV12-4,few,TGTGCCAGCAGTCCTAACGGGGAGCTGTTTTTT,CASSPNGELFF
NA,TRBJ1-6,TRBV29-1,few,TGCAGCGTTCAGAGGGGGTCGGAGTCACCCCTCCACTTT,CSVQRGSESPLHF
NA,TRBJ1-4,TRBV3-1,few,TGTGCCAGCAGCCCAGGAAATGAAAAACTGTTTTTT,CASSPGNEKLFF
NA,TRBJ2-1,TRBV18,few,TGTGCCAGCTCACCGATGGGAGGGGGCGGCTATGAGCAGTTCTTC,CASSPMGGGGYEQFF
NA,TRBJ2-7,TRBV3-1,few,TGTGCCAGCAGCCAGGGAGGGGGCGGCTCCTACGAGCAGTACTTC,CASSQGGGGSYEQYF
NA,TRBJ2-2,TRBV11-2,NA,TGTGCCAGCAGCTCCCCAAAACGTACCGGGGAGCTGTTTTTT,CASSSPKRTGELFF
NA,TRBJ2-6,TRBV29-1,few,TGCAGCGTTGACGCAGGTCCTGGGGCCAACGTCCTGACTTTC,CSVDAGPGANVLTF
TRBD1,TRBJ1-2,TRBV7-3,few,TGTGCCAGCAGCTTAGGGACAGGGATCGTGGGTGGCTACATCTTC,CASSLGTGIVGGYIF
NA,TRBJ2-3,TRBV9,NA,TGTGCCAGCAGCGTCGAGGGCTCGAGCACAGATACGCAGTATTTT,CASSVEGSSTDTQYF
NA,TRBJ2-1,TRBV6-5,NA,TGTGCCAGCAGTTACACTGACCTTTCGGGGGAGCAGTTCTTC,CASSYTDLSGEQFF
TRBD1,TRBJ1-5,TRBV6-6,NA,TGTGCCAGCAGTTACTCCGGGGACAGTCAGCCCCAGCATTTT,CASSYSGDSQPQHF
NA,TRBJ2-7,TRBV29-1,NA,TGCAGCGTTGAATTCCTCCAGGCGGGGCAGTACTTC,CSVEFLQAGQYF
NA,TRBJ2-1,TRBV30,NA,TGTGCCTGGAGTTCTGGGCTGGGCGGGGGCGAGCAGTTCTTC,CAWSSGLGGGEQFF
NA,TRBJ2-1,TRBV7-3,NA,TGTGCCAGCAGCCAGGGTTCCTACAATGAGCAGTTCTTC,CASSQGSYNEQFF